This T cell receptor beta chain derives from a study of shared clonotypes between healthy human individuals. Germline trimming cut 1 base from V and 10 bases from J; bases unmatched to any gene: 7. Germline CDR1 is SGHRS and CDR2 is YFSETQ. The CDR3 has 15 residues. Concerning this clone: The antigen is not known.

Study-level findings and limits: Non-shared clonotypes had lower generation probabilities than clonotypes shared by all four sorted-subset donors.

The assay was carried out at the deep level. The method was immunoSEQ multiplex PCR; TCRdb's version includes in-frame clones alone and lacks a portion of them. The repertoire holds 2,100,000 or so clones, with 90% to 97% as singletons. This sequence was found in a man aged 18 to 29 in good health. The sample was naive CD4+ T cells sorted from blood. Indicated subset: CD45RA+ positively selected. V is TRBV5-1 and J is TRBJ2-1; 11 bases are shared with TRBD2. The chain's CDR3 is CASSLLAGGMKEQFF. In DNA, the CDR3 is TGCGCCAGCAGCTTGCTAGCGGGAGGCATGAAGGAGCAGTTCTTC.